This T cell receptor beta chain was recovered during a study of shared clonotypes between healthy human individuals. Study-wide results and caveats: The study found lower generation probabilities in non-shared clonotypes than in those shared by all four donors.

This clone was recorded only once. Its antigen is not known. The material for each subset, its genomic DNA, was split evenly across several immunoSEQ plates. The data were produced by immunoSEQ multiplex PCR, yet TCRdb's version contains in-frame clones alone and is incomplete. The table has about 2,500,000 clones, 90% to 95% seen once. Germline V gene sequence: CDR1 SGDLS, CDR2 YYNGEE. This CDR3 contains 16 residues. The V and J ends lost 3 bases and 0 bases respectively, with 14 bases between them. What was sequenced was naive CD4+ T cells sorted from blood. Indicated subset: CD45RA+ positively selected. The source is a man aged 18 to 30 in good health. The V gene is TRBV9, the J gene TRBJ2-3, with D possibly being TRBD2 (6 bases). The CDR3 reads CASSASWRGSTDTQYF. In DNA form, the CDR3 reads TGTGCCAGCAGCGCCTCCTGGAGGGGAAGCACAGATACGCAGTATTTT.